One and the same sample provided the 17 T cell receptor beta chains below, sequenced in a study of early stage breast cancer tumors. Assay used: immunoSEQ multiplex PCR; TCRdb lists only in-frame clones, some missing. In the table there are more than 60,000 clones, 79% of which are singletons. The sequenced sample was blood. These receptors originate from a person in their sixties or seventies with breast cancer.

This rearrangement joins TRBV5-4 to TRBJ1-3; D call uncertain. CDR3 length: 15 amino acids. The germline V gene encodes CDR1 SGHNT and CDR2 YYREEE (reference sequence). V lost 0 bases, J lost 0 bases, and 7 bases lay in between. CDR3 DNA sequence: TGTGCCAGCAGCTTGGAGCCGTCCTCTGGAAACACCATATATTTT. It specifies CASSLEPSSGNTIYF.

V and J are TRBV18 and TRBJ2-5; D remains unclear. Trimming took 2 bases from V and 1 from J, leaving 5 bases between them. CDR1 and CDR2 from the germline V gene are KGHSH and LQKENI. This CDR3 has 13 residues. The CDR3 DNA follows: TGTGCCAGCTCACCAATGCGCCAAGAGACCCAGTACTTC. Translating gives CASSPMRQETQYF.

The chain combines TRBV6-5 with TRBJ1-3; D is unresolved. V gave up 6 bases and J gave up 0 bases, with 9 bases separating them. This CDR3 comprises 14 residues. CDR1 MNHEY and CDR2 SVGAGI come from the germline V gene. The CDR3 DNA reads TGTGCCAGCAGCCTCTATAACTCTGGAAACACCATATATTTT. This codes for CASSLYNSGNTIYF.

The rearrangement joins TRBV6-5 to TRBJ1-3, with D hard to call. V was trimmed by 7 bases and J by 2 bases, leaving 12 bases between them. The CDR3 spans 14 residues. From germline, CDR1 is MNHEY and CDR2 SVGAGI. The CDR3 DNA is TGTGCCAGCAAAACGGACCAGGCTGGAAACACCATATATTTT. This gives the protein CASKTDQAGNTIYF.

CDR3 sequence (DNA): TGCAGCGTTACCCAGAACACCGGGGAGCTGTTTTTT. It is translated as CSVTQNTGELFF. V gene TRBV29-1 combines with J gene TRBJ2-2; the D is unclear. Germline assignment: CDR1 SQVTM and CDR2 ANQGSEA. The CDR3 length is 12 residues. Trimming pared 5 bases from V and 1 base from J, leaving 5 bases between.

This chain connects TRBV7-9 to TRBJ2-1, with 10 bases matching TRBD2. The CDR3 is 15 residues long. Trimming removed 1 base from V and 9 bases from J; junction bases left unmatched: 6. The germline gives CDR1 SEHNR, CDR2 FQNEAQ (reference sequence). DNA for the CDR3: TGTGCCAGCAGCTTAGAACTAGCGGGATATGGTGAGCAGTTCTTC. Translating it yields CASSLELAGYGEQFF. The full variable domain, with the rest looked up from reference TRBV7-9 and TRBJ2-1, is DTGVSQNPRHKITKRGQNVTFRCDPISEHNRLYWYRQTLGQGPEFLTYFQNEAQLEKSRLLSDRFSAERPKGSFSTLEIQRTEQGDSAMYLCASSLELAGYGEQFFGPGTRLTVL.

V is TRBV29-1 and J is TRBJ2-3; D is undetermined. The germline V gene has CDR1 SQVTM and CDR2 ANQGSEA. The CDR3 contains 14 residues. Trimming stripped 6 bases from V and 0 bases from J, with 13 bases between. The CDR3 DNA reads TGCAGCGTAGAAATTTTTAGGAGCACAGATACGCAGTATTTT. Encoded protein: CSVEIFRSTDTQYF.

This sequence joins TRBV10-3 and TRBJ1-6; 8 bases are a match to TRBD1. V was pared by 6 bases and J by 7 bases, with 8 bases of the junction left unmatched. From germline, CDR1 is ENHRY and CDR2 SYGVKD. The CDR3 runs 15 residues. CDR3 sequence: CAIRDRVLGNSPLHF. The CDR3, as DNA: TGTGCCATCAGGGACAGGGTTCTCGGGAATTCACCCCTCCACTTT.

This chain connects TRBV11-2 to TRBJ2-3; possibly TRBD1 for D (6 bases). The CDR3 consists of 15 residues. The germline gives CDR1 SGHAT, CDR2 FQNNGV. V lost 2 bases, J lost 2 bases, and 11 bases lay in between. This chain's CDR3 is CASSLRGFFTDTQYF. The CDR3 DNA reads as TGTGCCAGCAGCTTAAGGGGGTTCTTCACAGATACGCAGTATTTT.

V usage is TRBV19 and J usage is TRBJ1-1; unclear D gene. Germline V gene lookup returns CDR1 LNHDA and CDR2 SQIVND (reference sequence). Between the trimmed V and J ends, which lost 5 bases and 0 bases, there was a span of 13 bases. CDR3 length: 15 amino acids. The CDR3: CASSPPRALNTEAFF. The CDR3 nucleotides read TGTGCCAGTAGTCCCCCCCGGGCGCTGAACACTGAAGCTTTCTTT.

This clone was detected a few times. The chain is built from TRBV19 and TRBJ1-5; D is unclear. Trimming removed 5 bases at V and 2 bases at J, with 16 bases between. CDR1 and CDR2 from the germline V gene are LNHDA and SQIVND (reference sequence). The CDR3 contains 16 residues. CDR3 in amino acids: CASSARTRGGNQPQHF. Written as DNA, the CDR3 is TGTGCCAGTAGTGCCAGGACCCGAGGAGGCAATCAGCCCCAGCATTTT. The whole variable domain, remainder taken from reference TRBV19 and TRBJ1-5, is DGGITQSPKYLFRKEGQNVTLSCEQNLNHDAMYWYRQDPGQGLRLIYYSQIVNDFQKGDIAEGYSVSREKKESFPLTVTSAQKNPTAFYLCASSARTRGGNQPQHFGDGTRLSIL.

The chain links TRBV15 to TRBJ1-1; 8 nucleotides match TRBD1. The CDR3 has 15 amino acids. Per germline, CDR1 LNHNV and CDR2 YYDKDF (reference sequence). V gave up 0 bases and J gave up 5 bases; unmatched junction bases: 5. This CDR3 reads CATSRDRTGGTEAFF. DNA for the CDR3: TGTGCCACCAGCAGAGATAGAACAGGGGGAACTGAAGCTTTCTTT.

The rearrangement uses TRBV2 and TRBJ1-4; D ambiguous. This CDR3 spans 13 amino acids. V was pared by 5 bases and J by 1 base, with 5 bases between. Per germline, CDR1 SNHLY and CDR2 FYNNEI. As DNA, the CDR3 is TGTGCCAGCAGTCCTCGAACTAATGAAAAACTGTTTTTT. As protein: CASSPRTNEKLFF.

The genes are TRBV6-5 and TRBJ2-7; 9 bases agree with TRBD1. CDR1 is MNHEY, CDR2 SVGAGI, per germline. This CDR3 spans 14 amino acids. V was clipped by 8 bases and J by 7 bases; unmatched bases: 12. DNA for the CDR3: TGTGCCAGCTTACCGACAGGGGGTTTCGGGGAGCAGTACTTC. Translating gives CASLPTGGFGEQYF.

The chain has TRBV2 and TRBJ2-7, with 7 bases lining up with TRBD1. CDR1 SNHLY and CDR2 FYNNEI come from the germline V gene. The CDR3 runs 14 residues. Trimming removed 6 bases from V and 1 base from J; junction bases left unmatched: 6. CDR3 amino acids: CASSADRASYEQYF. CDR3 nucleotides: TGTGCCAGCAGCGCAGACAGGGCTTCCTACGAGCAGTACTTC.

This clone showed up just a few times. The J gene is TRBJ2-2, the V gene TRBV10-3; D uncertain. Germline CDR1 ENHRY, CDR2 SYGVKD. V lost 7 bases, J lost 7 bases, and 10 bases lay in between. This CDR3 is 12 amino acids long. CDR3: CAITSGSGELFF. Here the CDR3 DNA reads TGTGCCATCACCTCCGGTAGCGGGGAGCTGTTTTTT.

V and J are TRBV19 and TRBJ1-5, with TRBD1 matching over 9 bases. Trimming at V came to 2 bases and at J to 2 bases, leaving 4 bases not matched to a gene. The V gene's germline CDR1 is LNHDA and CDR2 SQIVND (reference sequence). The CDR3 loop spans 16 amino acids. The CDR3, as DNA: TGTGCCAGTAGTATAACGGGACAGGGCGGCAATCAGCCCCAGCATTTT. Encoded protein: CASSITGQGGNQPQHF.